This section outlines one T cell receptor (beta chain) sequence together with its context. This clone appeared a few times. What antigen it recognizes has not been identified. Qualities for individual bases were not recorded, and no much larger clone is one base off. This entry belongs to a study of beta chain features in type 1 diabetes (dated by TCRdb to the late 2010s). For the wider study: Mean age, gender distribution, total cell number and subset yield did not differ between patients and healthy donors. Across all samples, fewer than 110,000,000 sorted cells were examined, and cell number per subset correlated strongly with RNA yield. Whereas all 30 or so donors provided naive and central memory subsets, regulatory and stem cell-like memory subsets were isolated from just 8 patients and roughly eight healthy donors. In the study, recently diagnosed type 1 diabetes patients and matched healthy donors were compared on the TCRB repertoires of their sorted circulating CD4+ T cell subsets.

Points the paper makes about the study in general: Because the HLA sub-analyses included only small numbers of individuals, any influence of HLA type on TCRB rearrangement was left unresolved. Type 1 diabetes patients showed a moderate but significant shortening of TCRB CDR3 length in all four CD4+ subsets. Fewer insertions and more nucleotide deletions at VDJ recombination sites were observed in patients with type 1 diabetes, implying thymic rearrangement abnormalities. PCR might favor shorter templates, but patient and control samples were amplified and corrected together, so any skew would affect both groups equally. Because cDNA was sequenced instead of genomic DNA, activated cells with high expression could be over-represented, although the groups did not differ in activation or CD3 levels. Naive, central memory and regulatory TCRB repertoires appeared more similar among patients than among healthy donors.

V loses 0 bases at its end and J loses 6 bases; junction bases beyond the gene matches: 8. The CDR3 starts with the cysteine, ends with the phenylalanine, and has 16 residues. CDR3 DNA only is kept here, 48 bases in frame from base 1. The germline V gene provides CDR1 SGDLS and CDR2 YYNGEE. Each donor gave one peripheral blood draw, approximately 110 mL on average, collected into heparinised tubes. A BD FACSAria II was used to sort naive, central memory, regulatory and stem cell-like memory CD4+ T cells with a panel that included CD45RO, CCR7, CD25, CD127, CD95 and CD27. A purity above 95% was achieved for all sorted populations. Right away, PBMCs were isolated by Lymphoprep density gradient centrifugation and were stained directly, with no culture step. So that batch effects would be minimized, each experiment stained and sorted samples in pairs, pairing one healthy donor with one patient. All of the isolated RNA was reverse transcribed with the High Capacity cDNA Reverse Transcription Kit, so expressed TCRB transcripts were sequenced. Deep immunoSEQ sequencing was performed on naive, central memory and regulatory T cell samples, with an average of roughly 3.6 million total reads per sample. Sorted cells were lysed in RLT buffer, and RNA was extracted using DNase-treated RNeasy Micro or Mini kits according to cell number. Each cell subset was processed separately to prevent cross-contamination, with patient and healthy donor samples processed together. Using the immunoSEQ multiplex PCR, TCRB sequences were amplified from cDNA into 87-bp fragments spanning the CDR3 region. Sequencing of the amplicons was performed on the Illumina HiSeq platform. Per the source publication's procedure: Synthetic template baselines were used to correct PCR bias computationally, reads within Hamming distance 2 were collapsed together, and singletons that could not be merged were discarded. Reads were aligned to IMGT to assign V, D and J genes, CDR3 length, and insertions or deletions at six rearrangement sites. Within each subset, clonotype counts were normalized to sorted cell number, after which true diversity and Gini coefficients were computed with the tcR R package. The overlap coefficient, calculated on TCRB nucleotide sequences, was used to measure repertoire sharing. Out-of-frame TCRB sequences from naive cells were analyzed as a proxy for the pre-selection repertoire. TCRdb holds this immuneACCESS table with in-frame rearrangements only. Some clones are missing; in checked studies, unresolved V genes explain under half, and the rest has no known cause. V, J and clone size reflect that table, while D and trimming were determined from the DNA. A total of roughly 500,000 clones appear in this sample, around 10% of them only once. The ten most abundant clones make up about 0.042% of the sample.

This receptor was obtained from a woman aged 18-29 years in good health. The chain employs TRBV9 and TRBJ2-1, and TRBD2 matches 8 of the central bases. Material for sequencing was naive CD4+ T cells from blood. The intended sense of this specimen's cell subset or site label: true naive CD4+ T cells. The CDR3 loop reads CASSVVKLAGINEQFF. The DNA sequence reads TGTGCCAGCAGCGTAGTGAAGTTAGCGGGAATCAATGAGCAGTTCTTC.